This TCR beta chain was identified in a study of technical replicates of blood from a handful of donors. Profiling relied on immunoSEQ multiplex PCR, and the TCRdb table lists in-frame clones only, not all of them. The data show 65,000 to 90,000 clones, roughly 93% seen once. Trimming removed 8 bases from V and 3 bases from J; junction bases left unmatched: 12. CDR1 and CDR2 (germline): MNHEY, SVGAGI. CDR3 size: 15 residues. The chain couples TRBV6-5 to TRBJ1-1; the match to TRBD1 covers 7 bases. This TCR came from a human donor in good health. Sequencing used T cells isolated from PBMCs. The chain's CDR3 is CASLFWQGEYTEAFF. In DNA form, the CDR3 reads TGTGCCAGCTTGTTCTGGCAGGGGGAGTACACTGAAGCTTTCTTT.